This T cell receptor (beta chain) was sequenced in a study of cytomegalovirus exposure and HLA in healthy donors. Study-wide results and caveats: Across donors, sequencing depth was assumed by presence/absence analyses to be roughly uniform. A later analysis showed HLA-associated TCR beta chains outstripping equally common others in clonal expansion. With high specificity and sensitivity, the classifier reportedly diagnosed cytomegalovirus status.

The CDR3 sequence is 13 residues long. Germline loops: CDR1 MNHEY, CDR2 SVGAGI. About this clone itself: Its antigen remains unknown.

Everyone who donated was a healthy bone marrow donor. PCR primers comprised 60 Vbeta and 13 Jbeta primers. Profiling relied on immunoSEQ multiplex PCR, and the TCRdb table lists in-frame clones only, not all of them. Listed are 180,000 or so clones; about 0.79% falls within the top ten. The sequenced sample was PBMCs. This sequence joins TRBV6-5 and TRBJ2-5; 8 bases match TRBD1. Near its end, the DNA agrees better with TRBJ2-7, so the J call may be wrong. This TCR derives from a woman younger than 30 in good health and CMV-seropositive. In DNA form, the CDR3 reads TGTGCCAGCACCGCTACAGGGGGCTACGAGCAGTACTTC. Amino acid sequence: CASTATGGYEQYF.